In this sample, the clone carrying this T cell receptor beta chain turned up many times. MiXCR, run by TCRdb on the 5' RACE reads, gives a single entry per CDR3 protein. There are 79,000 or so distinct CDR3 sequences in the sample; 9.5% to 15% occur only once, and 1.1% lies in the top ten. This sample was taken from a study of early T cells in non-severe SARS-CoV-2 infection. Germline V lookup: CDR1 SGHRS, CDR2 YFSETQ. The CDR3 is made up of 14 amino acids. Trimming shortened V by 6 bases and J by 2 bases, and 12 bases separated the two germline ends. The source material was whole blood. The receptor's source is an adult who was a healthcare worker with PCR-confirmed SARS-CoV-2 infection or an uninfected control (not recorded which). This sequence joins TRBV5-1 and TRBJ2-1; no clear D gene. CDR3 coding DNA: TGCGCCAGCACTTCGCCGAGGACCTACAATGAGCAGTTCTTC. Protein product: CASTSPRTYNEQFF.